These 21 T cell receptor beta chains were sequenced from one sample in a study of blood T cell repertoires in COVID-19. The repertoire was sequenced with immunoSEQ multiplex PCR; TCRdb's copy has only in-frame clones and lacks some. The sample has around 260,000 clones; 70% to 90% are singletons. Sequencing input: PBMCs or T cells enriched from blood (not recorded which). The receptors derive from a woman in her twenties or thirties who had recovered from COVID-19.

CDR3 amino acids: CASSLDFYFSYNEQFF. Here the CDR3 DNA reads TGTGCCAGCAGCTTGGACTTCTATTTCTCCTACAATGAGCAGTTCTTC. V gene TRBV5-4 combines with J gene TRBJ2-1; D gene unclear. CDR3 length: 16 amino acids. Germline V gives CDR1 SGHNT, CDR2 YYREEE (reference sequence). Trimming removed 0 bases at V and 0 bases at J, with 10 bases between.

CDR3 amino acids: CASSLQAGKRTDTQYF. DNA of the CDR3: TGTGCCAGCAGCTTGCAAGCGGGGAAGCGCACAGATACGCAGTATTTT. V gene TRBV5-6 combines with J gene TRBJ2-3; 7 nucleotides agree with TRBD2. V gave up 1 base and J gave up 1 base; unmatched junction bases: 6. Germline CDR1 is SGHDT and CDR2 is YYEEEE. CDR3 length: 16 amino acids.

The chain recombines TRBV6-4 with TRBJ1-6; D possibly corresponds to TRBD1 (6 bases). There are 13 residues in the CDR3. CDR1 is MRHNA, CDR2 SNTAGT, per germline. The V gene lost 6 bases and the J gene lost 6 bases, with 9 bases spanning the gap. CDR3: CASRDSANSPLHF. The CDR3 bases are TGTGCCAGCAGGGACAGCGCTAATTCACCCCTCCACTTT.

The V gene is TRBV19, the J gene TRBJ1-1; TRBD1 matches at 7 bases. This CDR3 is built from 16 residues. With 1 base clipped from V and 1 base from J, the junction kept 6 bases outside the gene matches. CDR1 and CDR2 (germline): LNHDA, SQIVND (reference sequence). CDR3 residues: CASSIVAGTANTEAFF. For the CDR3, the DNA is TGTGCCAGTAGTATAGTTGCCGGGACAGCGAACACTGAAGCTTTCTTT.

Here the CDR3 reads CASSTDRAQPQHF. In nucleotides, the CDR3 is TGTGCCAGCAGTACGGACAGGGCTCAGCCCCAGCATTTT. The J gene is TRBJ1-5, the V gene TRBV2; 8 positions match TRBD1. J gave up 6 bases and V 5 bases, and 3 bases lay outside the gene matches. Germline loops: CDR1 SNHLY, CDR2 FYNNEI. The CDR3 runs 13 residues. The full variable domain, rest sourced from reference TRBV2 and TRBJ1-5, is EPEVTQTPSHQVTQMGQEVILRCVPISNHLYFYWYRQILGQKVEFLVSFYNNEISEKSEIFDDQFSVERPDGSNFTLKIRSTKLEDSAMYFCASSTDRAQPQHFGDGTRLSIL.

The rearrangement joins TRBV24-1 to TRBJ1-1; D is undetermined. This CDR3 contains 13 residues. With 1 base removed from V and 3 bases from J, the gap between germline ends came to 5 bases. The V gene's germline CDR1 is KGHDR and CDR2 SFDVKD. CDR3 in DNA: TGTGCCACCAGTGATTTCGGTCACACTGAAGCTTTCTTT. This encodes CATSDFGHTEAFF.

The gene calls are TRBV5-4 and TRBJ1-2; 7 nucleotides line up with TRBD1. Germline V CDR1 and CDR2: SGHNT, YYREEE (reference sequence). With V trimmed by 2 bases and J by 6 bases, 4 bases remained unmatched. The CDR3 spans 13 residues. The DNA for the CDR3 is TGTGCCAGCAGCTTCAGGGGGTCGGATGGCTACACCTTC. Translating gives CASSFRGSDGYTF.

The J gene is TRBJ1-6, the V gene TRBV19; tentatively, D is TRBD1 (5 bases). In germline, CDR1 is LNHDA, CDR2 SQIVND (reference sequence). CDR3 length equals 14 residues. V gave up 4 bases and J gave up 6 bases, with 10 bases separating them. CDR3 bases: TGTGCCAGTAGTAATCGACAGTCTAATTCACCCCTCCACTTT. Translated, it gives CASSNRQSNSPLHF.

J is TRBJ2-2 and V is TRBV6-1, with 7 bases identical to TRBD1. V shed 3 bases and J 8 bases; nucleotides not matched to a gene: 6. The CDR3 is 14 amino acids. Germline assignment: CDR1 MNHNS and CDR2 SASEGT. Written as DNA, the CDR3 is TGTGCCAGCAGTGACGGTGAGGGGGCTGGGGAGCTGTTTTTT. The encoded protein is CASSDGEGAGELFF.

The rearrangement links TRBV6-5 to TRBJ2-5, with TRBD2 matching over 11 bases. The V gene's germline CDR1 is MNHEY and CDR2 SVGAGI. Trimming at V came to 6 bases and at J to 9 bases, leaving 12 bases not matched to a gene. The CDR3 loop spans 15 amino acids. The CDR3 bases are TGTGCCAGCAGCCCGTCGGGTAGCGGGAGGGGGGCCCAGTACTTC. Its translation is CASSPSGSGRGAQYF.

The chain has TRBV3-1 (or the pseudogene TRBV3-2) and TRBJ2-1; tentative D call: TRBD2 (5 bases). Trimming removed 1 base at V and 7 bases at J, with 14 bases between. This CDR3 region has 15 residues. Germline loops: CDR1 LGHDT, CDR2 YNNKEL (reference sequence). Here the CDR3 DNA reads TGTGCCAGCAGCCAAGTCCGGGGAATGGGTAATGAGCAGTTCTTC. The encoded protein is CASSQVRGMGNEQFF.

The chain has TRBV6-1 and TRBJ2-7, with D maybe TRBD1 (5 bases). Trimming removed 3 bases from V and 6 bases from J, with 12 bases in between. The CDR3 loop spans 13 amino acids. Germline V gives CDR1 MNHNS, CDR2 SASEGT. As DNA, the CDR3 is TGTGCCAGCAGTGATGGGTGGGGCCGCGAGCAGTACTTC. It is translated as CASSDGWGREQYF.

This sequence joins TRBV3-1 (or the pseudogene TRBV3-2) and TRBJ2-5; D may be TRBD2 (6 bases). V was cut by 1 base and J by 4 bases, with 13 bases left in between. There are 15 residues in the CDR3. Looked up from germline, CDR1 is LGHDT and CDR2 is YNNKEL (reference sequence). Written as DNA, the CDR3 is TGTGCCAGCAGCCAAGTGGGGAGGAGTAGAGAGACCCAGTACTTC. Translated: CASSQVGRSRETQYF.

The gene calls are TRBV4-2 and TRBJ1-2; maybe TRBD1 (5 bases). Trimming stripped 1 base from V and 8 bases from J, with 14 bases between. The CDR3 length is 14 residues. The germline CDR1 and CDR2 sequences are LGHNA and YNFKEQ. The CDR3 bases are TGTGCCAGCAGCCAAGGGGAGGGGCTACGGGGCTACACCTTC. It translates to CASSQGEGLRGYTF.

The CDR3 nucleotides are TGCGCCAGCAGCAAGGCGGAGACAGGGTTAGATTGGATGTCCTACGAGCAGTACTTC. Translated: CASSKAETGLDWMSYEQYF. The chain links TRBV5-1 to TRBJ2-7; 7 nucleotides align to TRBD1. Germline CDR1 and CDR2: SGHRS and YFSETQ. This CDR3 has 19 amino acids. The V gene end was trimmed by 4 bases and the J gene end by 1 base; junction bases not matched to a gene: 20.

This clone was seen a handful of times. J is TRBJ2-7 and V is TRBV29-1; 7 bases agree with TRBD1. The J segment lost 2 bases and the V segment lost 4 bases, leaving 5 bases of the junction unmatched. Germline-derived CDR1 and CDR2 are SQVTM and ANQGSEA. The CDR3 extends over 13 amino acids. The chain's CDR3 is CSVVRDSTYEQYF. The CDR3 nucleotides read TGCAGCGTTGTCCGGGACAGCACCTACGAGCAGTACTTC.

The chain couples TRBV27 to TRBJ1-5, with 9 positions matching TRBD1. The V gene's germline CDR1 is MNHEY and CDR2 SMNVEV (reference sequence). The trim removed 1 base at V and 2 bases at J, leaving 12 bases unmatched. This CDR3 region has 19 residues. The CDR3 DNA follows: TGTGCCAGCAGTTTATGGGGGACAGGGTTAAACAGGGGCAATCAGCCCCAGCATTTT. This gives the protein CASSLWGTGLNRGNQPQHF.

V usage is TRBV13 and J usage is TRBJ2-2; perhaps TRBD1 as D (5 bases). V was trimmed by 2 bases and J by 4 bases, leaving 8 bases between them. The germline V gene has CDR1 PRHDT and CDR2 FYEKMQ (reference sequence). This CDR3 comprises 14 residues. The CDR3 spells CASSLIQGTGELFF. In DNA, the CDR3 is TGTGCCAGCAGCTTAATCCAGGGCACCGGGGAGCTGTTTTTT.

The rearrangement uses TRBV7-3 and TRBJ2-1; TRBD2 aligns across 14 bases. The CDR3 is 15 amino acids. Per germline, CDR1 SGHTA and CDR2 FQGTGA. The junction had 10 bases not matched to a gene; V was cut back by 6 bases and J by 12 bases. The chain's CDR3 is CASSLGTSGSDGQFF. The DNA of the CDR3 is TGTGCCAGCAGTCTAGGGACTAGCGGGAGCGACGGGCAGTTCTTC.

The rearrangement links TRBV4-1 to TRBJ1-5, with 8 bases aligning to TRBD1. V lost 5 bases and J lost 6; bases outside the gene matches: 3. CDR3 length: 13 amino acids. CDR1 is MGHRA, CDR2 YSYEKL, per germline. The CDR3 DNA reads TGCGCCAGCAGCAGGACAGGGTTTCAGCCCCAGCATTTT. It specifies CASSRTGFQPQHF.

The gene calls are TRBV5-6 and TRBJ2-3, with 8 bases matching TRBD2. Germline V gene sequence: CDR1 SGHDT, CDR2 YYEEEE. CDR3 size: 15 residues. The J segment lost 6 bases and the V segment lost 3 bases, leaving 9 bases of the junction unmatched. CDR3 sequence reads: CASSSRGRGADTQYF. The DNA of the CDR3 is TGTGCCAGCAGCTCCCGGGGGCGGGGGGCGGATACGCAGTATTTT.